The rows below give T cell receptor beta chains drawn from one sample of a study of response to subunit inactivated influenza vaccine. Each CDR3 protein gets one entry after TCRdb re-called the RT-PCR reads with MiXCR. The sample shows 430,000 or so distinct CDR3 sequences, approximately 11% of them seen only once. The material sequenced was PBMCs from blood, taken around seven weeks after vaccination. The origin of the receptors is a man aged 50 to 59 who received an inactivated influenza vaccine. Each CDR3 is given with its conserved first and last residue. Fields, in order: clone size, D gene, V gene, J gene, CDR3 protein, CDR3 DNA. D genes are given only for firm matches. Expanded clones are given a class, and other clones once, few, many or no size at all.

-	TRBD1	TRBV7-2	TRBJ1-6	CASISGTGRSPLHF	TGTGCCAGCATCTCGGGGACAGGGAGGTCACCCCTCCACTTT
-	-	TRBV21-1	TRBJ2-7	CASSKSLDRNGYEQYF	TGTGCCAGCAGCAAAAGTCTTGACAGAAACGGCTACGAGCAGTACTTC
many	TRBD2	TRBV6-1	TRBJ2-3	CASRMTGTSGKTDTQYF	TGTGCCAGCAGGATGACCGGGACTAGCGGGAAGACAGATACGCAGTATTTT
many	TRBD1	TRBV29-1	TRBJ2-2	CSADRGHTGELFF	TGCAGCGCCGACAGGGGGCACACCGGGGAGCTGTTTTTT
-	TRBD1	TRBV7-8	TRBJ2-2	CASSQTGVTGELFF	TGTGCCAGCAGCCAGACAGGGGTCACCGGGGAGCTGTTTTTT
many	-	TRBV9	TRBJ2-7	CASSVDYLSYEQYF	TGTGCCAGCAGCGTAGACTACCTCTCCTACGAGCAGTACTTC
-	-	TRBV6-2/TRBV6-3	TRBJ2-5	CASSRMSPPQYF	TGTGCCAGCAGTCGCATGTCCCCCCCCCAGTACTTC
-	-	TRBV20-1	TRBJ1-5	CSARAQGGNQPQHF	TGCAGTGCTAGAGCGCAGGGAGGCAATCAGCCCCAGCATTTT
few	-	TRBV29-1	TRBJ1-4	CSVVWRAGEKLFF	TGCAGCGTGGTCTGGAGGGCTGGAGAAAAACTGTTTTTT
many	TRBD2	TRBV6-1	TRBJ2-4	CASLAGWAKNIQYF	TGTGCCAGCCTAGCGGGTTGGGCCAAAAACATTCAGTACTTC
-	-	TRBV25-1	TRBJ2-5	CASGSIPKDWTGRGETQYF	TGTGCCAGCGGATCTATCCCAAAGGATTGGACAGGGAGGGGAGAGACCCAGTACTTC
many	TRBD1	TRBV6-2/TRBV6-3	TRBJ2-7	CASSNRQGRDEQYF	TGTGCCAGCAGTAACCGACAGGGACGGGACGAGCAGTACTTC
-	-	TRBV12-3/TRBV12-4	TRBJ2-7	CASTDGAHEQYF	TGTGCCAGCACTGACGGAGCCCACGAGCAGTACTTC
-	TRBD2	TRBV7-6	TRBJ2-7	CASSLREGLRGYEQYF	TGTGCCAGCAGCTTGCGGGAGGGCCTCCGGGGCTACGAGCAGTACTTC
-	-	TRBV7-8	TRBJ2-7	CASSSGGVWGEQYF	TGTGCCAGCAGCTCCGGAGGGGTATGGGGGGAGCAGTACTTC
many	-	TRBV6-1	TRBJ1-2	CASSPPTGLHGYTF	TGTGCCAGCAGCCCACCCACAGGGTTGCATGGCTACACCTTC
-	-	TRBV7-9	TRBJ1-2	CASSRRDLYTF	TGTGCCAGCAGCCGCCGGGACCTCTACACCTTC
many	TRBD1	TRBV10-2	TRBJ2-2	CASSGDSSNTGELFF	TGCGCCAGCAGTGGGGACAGCTCGAACACCGGGGAGCTGTTTTTT
many	-	TRBV10-3	TRBJ2-5	CAISESTRGLQETQYF	TGTGCCATCAGTGAGTCGACCAGGGGCCTACAAGAGACCCAGTACTTC